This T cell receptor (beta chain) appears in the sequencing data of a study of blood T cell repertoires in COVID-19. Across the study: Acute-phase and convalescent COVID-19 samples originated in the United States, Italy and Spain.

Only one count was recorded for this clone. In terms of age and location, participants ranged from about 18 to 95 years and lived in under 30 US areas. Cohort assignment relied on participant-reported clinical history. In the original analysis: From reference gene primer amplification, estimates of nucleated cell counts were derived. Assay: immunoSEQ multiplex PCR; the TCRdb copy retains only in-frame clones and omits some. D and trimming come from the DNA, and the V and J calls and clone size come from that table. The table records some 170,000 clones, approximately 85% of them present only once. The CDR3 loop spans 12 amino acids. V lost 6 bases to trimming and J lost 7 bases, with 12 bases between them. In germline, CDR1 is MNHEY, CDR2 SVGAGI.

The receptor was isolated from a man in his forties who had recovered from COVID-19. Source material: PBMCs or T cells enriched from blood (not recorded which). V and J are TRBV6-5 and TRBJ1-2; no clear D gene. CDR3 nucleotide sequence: TGTGCCAGCAGGACCCTAGGAGGTGGCTACACCTTC. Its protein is CASRTLGGGYTF.